These T cell receptor beta chains were read from a single sample in a study of blood T cell repertoires in COVID-19. TCRdb keeps only in-frame clones here, not all; method: immunoSEQ multiplex PCR. The table has 35,000 to 55,000 clones, approximately 85% seen once. What was sequenced was peripheral blood. Receptors originate from a woman between 70 and 85 years old in a cohort sampled during active COVID-19. CDR3s include the opening cysteine and the closing phenylalanine or tryptophan. The order of the fields is J gene, V gene, clone size, D gene, CDR3 protein, CDR3 DNA. A D gene is named only where the DNA matches it firmly. Not every row has a clone size; where given, it reads once, few, many or a size class.

j_call: TRBJ2-4; v_call: TRBV7-9; clone_size: NA; d_call: NA; cdr3_aa: CASSGKNIQYF; cdr3_nt: TGTGCCAGCTCCGGCAAAAACATTCAGTACTTC
j_call: TRBJ2-1; v_call: TRBV24-1; clone_size: NA; d_call: NA; cdr3_aa: CATSQTGDEQFF; cdr3_nt: TGTGCCACCAGTCAGACAGGCGATGAGCAGTTCTTC
j_call: TRBJ2-1; v_call: TRBV27; clone_size: NA; d_call: TRBD2; cdr3_aa: CASSPSTGTSINSYNEQFF; cdr3_nt: TGTGCCAGCAGTCCATCCACCGGGACTAGTATAAATAGCTACAATGAGCAGTTCTTC
j_call: TRBJ2-3; v_call: TRBV19; clone_size: NA; d_call: TRBD2; cdr3_aa: CASSESIAGTSGRAGDTQYF; cdr3_nt: TGTGCCAGTAGTGAATCTATTGCCGGGACTAGCGGGAGGGCCGGAGATACGCAGTATTTT
j_call: TRBJ2-2; v_call: TRBV24-1; clone_size: NA; d_call: NA; cdr3_aa: CATSDFGGGGGPPGELFF; cdr3_nt: TGTGCCACCAGTGATTTCGGTGGGGGAGGGGGGCCACCCGGGGAGCTGTTTTTT
j_call: TRBJ2-4; v_call: TRBV3-1/TRBV3-2; clone_size: NA; d_call: NA; cdr3_aa: CASSPATATRAKNIQYF; cdr3_nt: TGTGCCAGCAGCCCCGCCACCGCGACGCGGGCCAAAAACATTCAGTACTTC
j_call: TRBJ2-2; v_call: TRBV7-8; clone_size: medium-sized; d_call: NA; cdr3_aa: CASSRGAGYTGELFF; cdr3_nt: TGTGCCAGCAGCCGAGGGGCAGGGTACACCGGGGAGCTGTTTTTT
j_call: TRBJ1-1; v_call: TRBV6-5; clone_size: NA; d_call: TRBD1; cdr3_aa: CATKWGTDSEAFF; cdr3_nt: TGTGCCACGAAGTGGGGGACAGATAGTGAAGCTTTCTTT
j_call: TRBJ2-1; v_call: TRBV5-1; clone_size: NA; d_call: NA; cdr3_aa: CASSPQDSRGEQFF; cdr3_nt: TGCGCCAGCAGCCCGCAGGACAGTCGAGGTGAGCAGTTCTTC
j_call: TRBJ2-1; v_call: TRBV19; clone_size: NA; d_call: NA; cdr3_aa: CASSIAYPNEQFF; cdr3_nt: TGTGCCAGTAGTATTGCCTACCCCAATGAGCAGTTCTTC
j_call: TRBJ1-3; v_call: TRBV28; clone_size: NA; d_call: TRBD1; cdr3_aa: CASYGDSRLSGNTIYF; cdr3_nt: TGTGCCAGCTACGGGGACAGCCGCCTCTCTGGAAACACCATATATTTT
j_call: TRBJ2-2; v_call: TRBV5-4; clone_size: NA; d_call: NA; cdr3_aa: CASSHRRDLTNTGELFF; cdr3_nt: TGTGCCAGCAGCCATCGCCGGGACTTGACGAACACCGGGGAGCTGTTTTTT
j_call: TRBJ2-3; v_call: TRBV18; clone_size: NA; d_call: TRBD2; cdr3_aa: CASSSGLAGRTDTQYF; cdr3_nt: TGTGCCAGCTCATCCGGACTAGCGGGACGCACAGATACGCAGTATTTT
j_call: TRBJ2-5; v_call: TRBV29-1; clone_size: few; d_call: NA; cdr3_aa: CSRRGPVQETQYF; cdr3_nt: TGCAGCAGGAGAGGGCCCGTTCAGGAGACCCAGTACTTC
j_call: TRBJ1-6; v_call: TRBV5-6; clone_size: NA; d_call: TRBD1; cdr3_aa: CASGSAGGAYNSPLHF; cdr3_nt: TGTGCCAGCGGGTCGGCAGGGGGTGCCTATAATTCACCCCTCCACTTT
j_call: TRBJ1-5; v_call: TRBV19; clone_size: NA; d_call: TRBD1; cdr3_aa: CASSPEPTGIGQPQHF; cdr3_nt: TGTGCCAGTAGTCCCGAACCGACAGGGATTGGTCAGCCCCAGCATTTT
j_call: TRBJ2-2; v_call: TRBV19; clone_size: few; d_call: NA; cdr3_aa: CATRRGGYTGELFF; cdr3_nt: TGTGCCACCAGGCGGGGAGGATACACCGGGGAGCTGTTTTTT
j_call: TRBJ1-1; v_call: TRBV19; clone_size: NA; d_call: NA; cdr3_aa: CASSIRGITEAFF; cdr3_nt: TGTGCCAGTAGTATCAGGGGAATCACTGAAGCTTTCTTT
j_call: TRBJ1-1; v_call: TRBV9; clone_size: NA; d_call: NA; cdr3_aa: CASSVAAWTEEAFF; cdr3_nt: TGTGCCAGCAGCGTAGCGGCCTGGACAGAGGAAGCTTTCTTT
j_call: TRBJ2-5; v_call: TRBV10-3; clone_size: once; d_call: NA; cdr3_aa: CAISDGLRVGETQYF; cdr3_nt: TGTGCCATCAGTGATGGACTGAGGGTTGGAGAGACCCAGTACTTC
j_call: TRBJ2-7; v_call: TRBV12-3/TRBV12-4; clone_size: NA; d_call: TRBD1; cdr3_aa: CASSSGQGYEQYF; cdr3_nt: TGTGCCAGCAGTTCCGGACAGGGGTACGAGCAGTACTTC
j_call: TRBJ2-2; v_call: TRBV7-3; clone_size: NA; d_call: NA; cdr3_aa: CASSLSGMNTGELFF; cdr3_nt: TGTGCCAGCAGCTTAAGCGGTATGAACACCGGGGAGCTGTTTTTT
j_call: TRBJ1-1; v_call: TRBV6-1; clone_size: once; d_call: NA; cdr3_aa: CASSEMGQMNAEAFF; cdr3_nt: TGTGCCAGCAGTGAAATGGGGCAGATGAACGCTGAAGCTTTCTTT
j_call: TRBJ2-2; v_call: TRBV30; clone_size: NA; d_call: TRBD2; cdr3_aa: CAWSVLGRARAGELFF; cdr3_nt: TGTGCCTGGAGTGTACTGGGGAGGGCTCGGGCCGGGGAGCTGTTTTTT
j_call: TRBJ1-2; v_call: TRBV5-4; clone_size: many; d_call: NA; cdr3_aa: CASSLGFRGYGYTF; cdr3_nt: TGTGCCAGCAGCTTGGGTTTCAGGGGCTATGGCTACACCTTC
j_call: TRBJ2-2; v_call: TRBV3-1/TRBV3-2; clone_size: NA; d_call: TRBD2; cdr3_aa: CASSQPPGGPGELFF; cdr3_nt: TGTGCCAGCAGCCAACCCCCGGGGGGACCCGGGGAGCTGTTTTTT
j_call: TRBJ2-7; v_call: TRBV27; clone_size: NA; d_call: TRBD1; cdr3_aa: CASSLATGYEQYF; cdr3_nt: TGTGCCAGCAGTTTAGCGACAGGGTACGAGCAGTACTTC
j_call: TRBJ1-3; v_call: TRBV4-3; clone_size: NA; d_call: NA; cdr3_aa: CASSQYPGQEGNTIYF; cdr3_nt: TGCGCCAGCAGCCAATATCCGGGACAAGAGGGAAACACCATATATTTT
j_call: TRBJ2-1; v_call: TRBV10-1; clone_size: once; d_call: TRBD1; cdr3_aa: CASSEDRVFIGYNEQFF; cdr3_nt: TGCGCCAGCAGTGAGGACAGGGTATTTATCGGGTACAATGAGCAGTTCTTC
j_call: TRBJ1-1; v_call: TRBV14; clone_size: once; d_call: TRBD1; cdr3_aa: CASSQFRGRGDTEAFF; cdr3_nt: TGTGCCAGCAGCCAGTTTAGGGGGCGCGGAGACACTGAAGCTTTCTTT
j_call: TRBJ1-6; v_call: TRBV7-2; clone_size: NA; d_call: NA; cdr3_aa: CASSSTGGLSNSPLHF; cdr3_nt: TGTGCCAGCAGCTCAACGGGTGGGTTGAGTAATTCACCCCTCCACTTT
j_call: TRBJ2-7; v_call: TRBV5-5; clone_size: NA; d_call: TRBD1; cdr3_aa: CASSFGQGTNEQYF; cdr3_nt: TGTGCCAGCAGCTTTGGACAGGGCACCAACGAGCAGTACTTC
j_call: TRBJ2-7; v_call: TRBV7-2; clone_size: NA; d_call: TRBD2; cdr3_aa: CASSLGEGSSYEQYF; cdr3_nt: TGTGCCAGCAGCCTCGGGGAGGGGAGCTCCTACGAGCAGTACTTC
j_call: TRBJ1-2; v_call: TRBV28; clone_size: NA; d_call: TRBD1; cdr3_aa: CASEGAVGYTF; cdr3_nt: TGTGCCAGCGAGGGGGCGGTTGGCTACACCTTC
j_call: TRBJ1-6; v_call: TRBV7-8; clone_size: NA; d_call: NA; cdr3_aa: CASSLELDSRSPLHF; cdr3_nt: TGTGCCAGCAGCTTAGAACTAGATTCAAGATCACCCCTCCACTTT
j_call: TRBJ1-6; v_call: TRBV30; clone_size: NA; d_call: TRBD1; cdr3_aa: CACTGQPNSPLHF; cdr3_nt: TGTGCCTGCACGGGACAGCCTAATTCACCCCTCCACTTT
j_call: TRBJ2-2; v_call: TRBV10-1; clone_size: medium-sized; d_call: NA; cdr3_aa: CASRYRGGGELFF; cdr3_nt: TGCGCCAGCAGGTACAGGGGGGGCGGGGAGCTGTTTTTT
j_call: TRBJ2-2; v_call: TRBV28; clone_size: medium-sized; d_call: NA; cdr3_aa: CASSLNEGRTGELFF; cdr3_nt: TGTGCCAGCAGTTTAAACGAGGGCCGGACCGGGGAGCTGTTTTTT
j_call: TRBJ2-3; v_call: TRBV2; clone_size: NA; d_call: NA; cdr3_aa: CASNLGGSTDTQYF; cdr3_nt: TGTGCCAGCAATCTCGGCGGGAGCACAGATACGCAGTATTTT
j_call: TRBJ1-2; v_call: TRBV12-5; clone_size: NA; d_call: NA; cdr3_aa: CASGGYYGYTF; cdr3_nt: TGTGCTAGTGGTGGCTACTATGGCTACACCTTC
j_call: TRBJ2-3; v_call: TRBV28; clone_size: NA; d_call: NA; cdr3_aa: CASNRWGLTDTQYF; cdr3_nt: TGTGCCAGCAACCGATGGGGGCTAACAGATACGCAGTATTTT
j_call: TRBJ2-3; v_call: TRBV5-4; clone_size: NA; d_call: TRBD2; cdr3_aa: CASSSGLELDTQYF; cdr3_nt: TGTGCCAGCAGCTCGGGACTAGAACTTGATACGCAGTATTTT
j_call: TRBJ2-3; v_call: TRBV4-3; clone_size: NA; d_call: TRBD2; cdr3_aa: CASSQGTSGRVDTQYF; cdr3_nt: TGCGCCAGCAGCCAGGGGACTAGCGGGAGGGTAGATACGCAGTATTTT
j_call: TRBJ2-7; v_call: TRBV5-4; clone_size: NA; d_call: TRBD1; cdr3_aa: CASARTGTGLTGQYF; cdr3_nt: TGTGCCAGCGCCAGGACCGGGACAGGACTTACGGGGCAGTACTTC
j_call: TRBJ1-3; v_call: TRBV19; clone_size: NA; d_call: NA; cdr3_aa: CATSGPGNTIYF; cdr3_nt: TGTGCCACCTCAGGCCCTGGAAACACCATATATTTT
j_call: TRBJ2-1; v_call: TRBV7-8; clone_size: NA; d_call: TRBD1; cdr3_aa: CASSLIRTGGDYNEQFF; cdr3_nt: TGTGCCAGCAGCTTAATTAGGACAGGGGGGGATTACAATGAGCAGTTCTTC
j_call: TRBJ2-7; v_call: TRBV27; clone_size: NA; d_call: TRBD2; cdr3_aa: CASSHIRLAGGTYEQYF; cdr3_nt: TGTGCCAGCAGTCACATTCGACTAGCGGGAGGTACCTACGAGCAGTACTTC
j_call: TRBJ2-1; v_call: TRBV11-2; clone_size: NA; d_call: NA; cdr3_aa: CASSLVGAGNEQFF; cdr3_nt: TGTGCCAGCAGCTTAGTAGGTGCGGGCAATGAGCAGTTCTTC
j_call: TRBJ1-2; v_call: TRBV4-3; clone_size: NA; d_call: TRBD1; cdr3_aa: CASSQGRPGQGYGYTF; cdr3_nt: TGCGCCAGCAGCCAAGGCCGTCCGGGACAGGGGTATGGCTACACCTTC
j_call: TRBJ1-6; v_call: TRBV11-3; clone_size: NA; d_call: NA; cdr3_aa: CASSFHMVESPLHF; cdr3_nt: TGTGCCAGCAGCTTCCACATGGTGGAGTCACCCCTCCACTTT
j_call: TRBJ1-6; v_call: TRBV2; clone_size: NA; d_call: NA; cdr3_aa: CASMGPRESPLHF; cdr3_nt: TGTGCCAGCATGGGACCGCGGGAATCACCCCTCCACTTT
j_call: TRBJ2-7; v_call: TRBV28; clone_size: NA; d_call: NA; cdr3_aa: CASSSPYEQYF; cdr3_nt: TGTGCCAGCAGTTCCCCTTACGAGCAGTACTTC
j_call: TRBJ2-5; v_call: TRBV27; clone_size: NA; d_call: NA; cdr3_aa: CASSLSGRGPETQYF; cdr3_nt: TGTGCCAGCAGTTTATCGGGCAGGGGCCCAGAGACCCAGTACTTC
j_call: TRBJ1-4; v_call: TRBV6-5; clone_size: NA; d_call: NA; cdr3_aa: CASRLGQNNEKLFF; cdr3_nt: TGTGCCAGCAGGCTTGGACAGAACAATGAAAAACTGTTTTTT
j_call: TRBJ2-3; v_call: TRBV4-1; clone_size: NA; d_call: TRBD2; cdr3_aa: CASSQDRGTSGRAGADTQYF; cdr3_nt: TGCGCCAGCAGCCAAGACAGGGGGACTAGCGGGAGGGCCGGGGCAGATACGCAGTATTTT